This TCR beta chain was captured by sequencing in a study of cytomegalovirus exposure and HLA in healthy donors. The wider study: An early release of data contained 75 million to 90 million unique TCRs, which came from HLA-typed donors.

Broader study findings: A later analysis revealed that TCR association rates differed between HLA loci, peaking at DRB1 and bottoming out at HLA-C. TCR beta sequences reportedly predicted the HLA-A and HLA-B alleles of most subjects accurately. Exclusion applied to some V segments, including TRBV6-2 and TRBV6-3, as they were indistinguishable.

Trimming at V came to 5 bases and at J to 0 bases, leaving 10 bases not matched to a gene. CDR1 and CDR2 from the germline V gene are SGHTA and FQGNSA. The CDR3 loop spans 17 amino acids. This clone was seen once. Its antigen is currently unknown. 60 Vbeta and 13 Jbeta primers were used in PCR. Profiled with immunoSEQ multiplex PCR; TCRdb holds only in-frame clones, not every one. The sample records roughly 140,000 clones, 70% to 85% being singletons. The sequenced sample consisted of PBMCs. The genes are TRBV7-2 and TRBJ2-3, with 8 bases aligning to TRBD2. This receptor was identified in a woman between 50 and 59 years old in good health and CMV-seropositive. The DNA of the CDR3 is TGTGCCAGCAGCCGCCTTGGCGGGGGGCCTAGCACAGATACGCAGTATTTT. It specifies CASSRLGGGPSTDTQYF.